One and the same sample provided the 8 T cell receptor beta chains below, sequenced in a study of T cells after yellow fever vaccination. One entry per CDR3 protein, called by TCRdb with MiXCR from the 5' RACE reads. The sample lists about 550,000 distinct CDR3 sequences, 15% to 20% occurring once. The starting material was PBMCs, obtained 15 days after the yellow fever booster vaccination. Receptor source: a man aged 30-40 years who received the YFV17D yellow fever vaccine.

This clonotype was seen ten or more times. The chain employs TRBV7-2 and TRBJ2-3, with TRBD2 matching over 10 bases. Germline CDR1 SGHTA, CDR2 FQGNSA. This CDR3 spans 15 amino acids. J lost 5 bases, V lost 1 base, and 3 bases had no gene match. Here the CDR3 reads CASSLEGLALDTQYF. CDR3 nucleotides: TGTGCCAGCAGCTTAGAGGGACTAGCGTTAGATACGCAGTATTTT.

This clonotype was seen a few times. This chain joins TRBV5-1 and TRBJ2-1; 10 bases line up with TRBD1. The CDR3 runs to 15 residues. Germline CDR1 is SGHRS and CDR2 is YFSETQ. Trimming at V came to 3 bases and at J to 3 bases, leaving 3 bases not matched to a gene. DNA of the CDR3: TGCGCCAGCAGCTCACGGACAGGGGGCTACAATGAGCAGTTCTTC. It is translated as CASSSRTGGYNEQFF.

This clonotype showed up just a few times. V and J are TRBV27 and TRBJ2-7; tentative D call: TRBD2 (5 bases). V was trimmed by 5 bases and J by 5 bases, leaving 22 bases between them. The CDR3 covers 16 residues. The germline V gene has CDR1 MNHEY and CDR2 SMNVEV (reference sequence). CDR3 amino acids: CASSPIRALLGDEQYF. The CDR3 DNA reads TGTGCCAGCAGTCCCATCCGGGCCCTCCTCGGGGACGAGCAGTACTTC.

Written as DNA, the CDR3 is TGTGCCAGCCAGGAAGGGGACAGACCCTACGAGCAGTACTTC. It specifies CASQEGDRPYEQYF. This rearrangement joins TRBV19 to TRBJ2-7; 7 bases are shared with TRBD1. Germline CDR1 and CDR2: LNHDA and SQIVND (reference sequence). J gave up 2 bases and V 9 bases, and 10 bases lay outside the gene matches. The CDR3 consists of 14 residues. Full variable domain (outside the CDR3, taken from reference TRBV19 and TRBJ2-7): DGGITQSPKYLFRKEGQNVTLSCEQNLNHDAMYWYRQDPGQGLRLIYYSQIVNDFQKGDIAEGYSVSREKKESFPLTVTSAQKNPTAFYLCASQEGDRPYEQYFGPGTRLTVT.

The CDR3 DNA follows: TGTGCCAGCAGCCCCGAGGTCGGTACAACTTTCTTT. This gives the protein CASSPEVGTTFF. The rearrangement uses TRBV7-6 and TRBJ1-1; D uncertain. This CDR3 spans 12 amino acids. Germline V gene sequence: CDR1 SGHVS, CDR2 FNYEAQ. Trimming stripped 5 bases from V and 12 bases from J, with 16 bases between. The full variable domain, with the rest looked up from reference TRBV7-6 and TRBJ1-1, is GAGVSQSPRYKVTKRGQDVALRCDPISGHVSLYWYRQALGQGPEFLTYFNYEAQQDKSGLPNDRFSAERPEGSISTLTIQRTEQRDSAMYRCASSPEVGTTFFGQGTRLTVV.

Only a few counts were recorded for this clonotype. J is TRBJ2-5 and V is TRBV20-1, with a possible D match to TRBD2 (5 bases). V dropped 0 bases and J dropped 5 bases, with 19 bases sitting between them. Germline V gives CDR1 DFQATT, CDR2 SNEGSKA (reference sequence). The CDR3 contains 16 residues. In DNA, the CDR3 is TGCAGTGCTAGAGACCTGAGGGAAGAGTGGACGGAGACCCAGTACTTC. This translates into CSARDLREEWTETQYF.

The chain carries TRBV7-9 and TRBJ2-4; D is unresolved. CDR1 and CDR2 from the germline V gene are SEHNR and FQNEAQ (reference sequence). CDR3 length: 15 residues. V was trimmed by 3 bases and J by 8 bases, leaving 17 bases between them. This chain's CDR3 is CASSFLLHGRDIQYF. The CDR3 coding sequence is TGTGCCAGCAGCTTCCTCTTACACGGACGGGACATTCAGTACTTC.

This chain uses TRBV5-1 with TRBJ2-7; 7 bases fit TRBD1. Germline loops: CDR1 SGHRS, CDR2 YFSETQ. This CDR3 comprises 14 residues. After removal of 4 bases from V and 2 bases from J, the junction contained 6 bases not matched to a gene. The CDR3: CASSGNRGPYEQYF. CDR3 coding DNA: TGCGCCAGCAGCGGCAACAGGGGACCCTACGAGCAGTACTTC.